This record concerns one T cell receptor beta chain sequence. The assay was immunoSEQ multiplex PCR, and TCRdb's table has in-frame clones only and misses some. The sample contains some 60,000 clones, approximately 90% of which appear only once. V lost 5 bases to trimming and J lost 8 bases; unmatched junction nucleotides: 7. Germline loops: CDR1 SNHLY, CDR2 FYNNEI. This CDR3 has 14 residues. This sample stems from a study of T cell changes during pregnancy in multiple sclerosis. This sample comprised peripheral blood, obtained in the third trimester of pregnancy. This chain joins TRBV2 and TRBJ1-2; 11 bases agree with TRBD1. The clonotype originates from a female donor in good health, enrolled as a control in a pregnancy study. The CDR3 DNA reads as TGTGCCAGCAGTAACACCGGGACAGGGGGAGGCTACACCTTC. Translating gives CASSNTGTGGGYTF.